Presented here are 28 T cell receptor beta chains from one specimen sequenced in a study of blood T cell repertoires in COVID-19. Measured with immunoSEQ multiplex PCR; TCRdb has only the in-frame clones, and not every one. The sample carries under 200,000 clones, 70% to 90% recorded once. Input material: peripheral blood. These receptors were taken from a man between 60 and 70 years old with active or convalescent COVID-19.

The rearrangement uses TRBV29-1 and TRBJ1-4; 8 bases match TRBD1. CDR3 size: 13 residues. Looked up from germline, CDR1 is SQVTM and CDR2 is ANQGSEA. V dropped 1 base and J dropped 6; count of bases not matched to a gene: 1. CDR3 protein: CSVEGTGYEKLFF. Here the CDR3 DNA reads TGCAGCGTTGAAGGGACAGGGTATGAAAAACTGTTTTTT.

The rearrangement links TRBV3-1 (or the pseudogene TRBV3-2) to TRBJ1-1, with D maybe TRBD1 (6 bases). Trimming cost V 1 base and J 4 bases, with 16 bases left between them. The CDR3 has 16 amino acids. Germline V CDR1 and CDR2: LGHDT, YNNKEL (reference sequence). Here the CDR3 reads CASSQATRGRGTEAFF. The CDR3, as DNA: TGTGCCAGCAGCCAAGCTACCAGGGGTCGGGGCACTGAAGCTTTCTTT.

J is TRBJ2-1 and V is TRBV2; the D gene is possibly TRBD1 (6 bases). The V end was cut by 5 bases, the J end by 6 bases, with 20 bases between. The CDR3 sequence is 16 residues long. In germline, CDR1 is SNHLY, CDR2 FYNNEI. The CDR3 loop is CASSPSRDTVGNEQFF. The CDR3 DNA reads as TGTGCCAGCAGTCCTTCCCGGGACACGGTCGGCAATGAGCAGTTCTTC.

A word on this clone: Other DNA sequences of this sample code for an identical CDR3. V gene TRBV2 combines with J gene TRBJ2-5, with a tentative D call TRBD1 (6 bases). The germline V gene has CDR1 SNHLY and CDR2 FYNNEI. CDR3 length: 14 residues. Between the trimmed V and J ends, which lost 3 bases and 0 bases, there was a span of 8 bases. The CDR3 region has the DNA TGTGCCAGCAGTGAGAACAGGGACCAAGAGACCCAGTACTTC. Translated, it gives CASSENRDQETQYF.

The chain uses TRBV5-1 and TRBJ2-7; D not resolved. Germline assignment: CDR1 SGHRS and CDR2 YFSETQ. CDR3 length: 14 amino acids. V lost 2 bases and J lost 0, with 9 bases in between. The CDR3 protein is CASSFLTSSYEQYF. For the CDR3, the DNA is TGCGCCAGCAGCTTTCTCACAAGCTCCTACGAGCAGTACTTC.

J is TRBJ1-2 and V is TRBV5-4; D is perhaps TRBD1 (6 bases). Germline V lookup: CDR1 SGHNT, CDR2 YYREEE (reference sequence). The CDR3 is 14 amino acids. V was pared by 2 bases and J by 7 bases, with 15 bases between. The CDR3 bases are TGTGCCAGCAGCTTTGACAGGTGGATTGGTGGCTACACCTTC. Its translation: CASSFDRWIGGYTF.

This rearrangement joins TRBV2 to TRBJ2-5, with D maybe TRBD1 (6 bases). Germline CDR1 reads SNHLY; CDR2 reads FYNNEI. This CDR3 has 14 residues. V was pared by 5 bases and J by 1 base, with 11 bases between. The CDR3 is CASSLQGTQETQYF. The CDR3 nucleotides are TGTGCCAGCAGTCTGCAGGGGACCCAAGAGACCCAGTACTTC. Supplemented by reference TRBV2 and TRBJ2-5, the full variable domain reads EPEVTQTPSHQVTQMGQEVILRCVPISNHLYFYWYRQILGQKVEFLVSFYNNEISEKSEIFDDQFSVERPDGSNFTLKIRSTKLEDSAMYFCASSLQGTQETQYFGPGTRLLVL.

The chain joins TRBV5-4 to TRBJ2-1; TRBD2 matches 8 bases. Germline values: CDR1 SGHNT, CDR2 YYREEE (reference sequence). This CDR3 spans 16 amino acids. Trimming at V came to 4 bases and at J to 4 bases, leaving 10 bases not matched to a gene. The CDR3 DNA is TGTGCCAGCAGCACTCCGGGGGGGAAAACGTACAATGAGCAGTTCTTC. This codes for CASSTPGGKTYNEQFF. The entire variable domain, with the rest obtained from reference TRBV5-4 and TRBJ2-1, is as follows: ETGVTQSPTHLIKTRGQQVTLRCSSQSGHNTVSWYQQALGQGPQFIFQYYREEENGRGNFPPRFSGLQFPNYSSELNVNALELDDSALYLCASSTPGGKTYNEQFFGPGTRLTVL.

The V and J genes are TRBV7-3 and TRBJ1-1; 10 positions agree with TRBD1. The CDR3 is 13 amino acids. The germline CDR1 and CDR2 sequences are SGHTA and FQGTGA. V lost 5 bases to trimming and J lost 6 bases; unmatched junction nucleotides: 3. In DNA form, the CDR3 reads TGTGCCAGCAGCCTAGGACAGGGGGCTGAAGCTTTCTTT. Amino acids: CASSLGQGAEAFF.

The chain recombines TRBV5-1 with TRBJ2-5; 8 bases map to TRBD2. V dropped 7 bases and J dropped 5; count of bases not matched to a gene: 10. Germline V gene sequence: CDR1 SGHRS, CDR2 YFSETQ. This CDR3 is 14 amino acids long. CDR3 bases: TGCGCCAGCCCTTCTGCGGAGCGGGAGGAGACCCAGTACTTC. This sequence encodes CASPSAEREETQYF.

The gene calls are TRBV5-6 and TRBJ1-6, with D tentatively TRBD1 (5 bases). The CDR3 runs to 13 residues. The germline V and J ends were trimmed by 4 bases and 13 bases, with 15 bases remaining between them. CDR1 is SGHDT, CDR2 YYEEEE, per germline. The CDR3 DNA reads as TGTGCCAGCAGCCCGACAGAGTCTTGGCCCCTCCACTTT. It specifies CASSPTESWPLHF. Full variable domain (outside the CDR3, taken from reference TRBV5-6 and TRBJ1-6): DAGVTQSPTHLIKTRGQQVTLRCSPKSGHDTVSWYQQALGQGPQFIFQYYEEEERQRGNFPDRFSGHQFPNYSSELNVNALLLGDSALYLCASSPTESWPLHFGNGTRLTVT.

V gene TRBV28 combines with J gene TRBJ2-7; tentative D call: TRBD2 (6 bases). V lost 6 bases and J 1 base, leaving 22 bases between the germline ends. The CDR3 runs to 17 residues. Germline V gene lookup returns CDR1 MDHEN and CDR2 SYDVKM. This chain's CDR3 is CASSPKVSWGTSYEQYF. DNA for the CDR3: TGTGCCAGCAGCCCCAAAGTATCGTGGGGGACTTCCTACGAGCAGTACTTC.

V and J are TRBV3-1 (or the pseudogene TRBV3-2) and TRBJ2-5, with TRBD2 matching 14 bases. This CDR3 spans 16 amino acids. After removal of 0 bases from V and 5 bases from J, the junction contained 2 bases not matched to a gene. Germline V gene lookup returns CDR1 LGHDT and CDR2 YNNKEL (reference sequence). As DNA, the CDR3 is TGTGCCAGCAGCCAAGAGACTAGCGGGGGGGCGGAGACCCAGTACTTC. It specifies CASSQETSGGAETQYF.

This rearrangement joins TRBV6-5 to TRBJ1-2, with D tentatively TRBD1 (6 bases). The V gene lost 4 bases and the J gene lost 4 bases, with 19 bases spanning the gap. This CDR3 contains 16 residues. CDR1 MNHEY and CDR2 SVGAGI come from the germline V gene. For the CDR3, the DNA is TGTGCCAGCAGTTCCGGGGGCGGGGGATCTTCCTATGGCTACACCTTC. Translation: CASSSGGGGSSYGYTF.

V usage is TRBV5-6 and J usage is TRBJ2-1; TRBD1 matches at 7 bases. CDR3 length: 16 residues. Germline V gene data show CDR1 as SGHDT and CDR2 as YYEEEE. Trimming removed 4 bases from V and 3 bases from J; junction bases left unmatched: 10. The CDR3 region is CASSLTGANIYNEQFF. For the CDR3, the DNA is TGTGCCAGCAGCCTTACAGGGGCGAATATCTACAATGAGCAGTTCTTC.

This sequence joins TRBV2 and TRBJ1-1; possibly TRBD1 for D (6 bases). CDR1 SNHLY and CDR2 FYNNEI come from the germline V gene. There are 14 residues in the CDR3. V lost 2 bases to trimming and J lost 5 bases, with 12 bases between them. The CDR3 is CASSESGGWTEAFF. The CDR3 DNA follows: TGTGCCAGCAGTGAATCGGGGGGCTGGACTGAAGCTTTCTTT.

Only one count was recorded for this clone. The chain carries TRBV5-1 and TRBJ1-3, with D possibly TRBD1 on 6 matching bases. CDR1 SGHRS and CDR2 YFSETQ come from the germline V gene. With 3 bases removed from V and 0 bases from J, the gap between germline ends came to 13 bases. The CDR3 covers 16 residues. This CDR3 is CASSSAGVHSGNTIYF. The CDR3 DNA is TGCGCCAGCAGCTCGGCAGGGGTACACTCTGGAAACACCATATATTTT.

This CDR3 reads CASSPTGGRFTDTQYF. DNA for the CDR3: TGTGCCAGCTCACCCACAGGGGGCAGGTTTACAGATACGCAGTATTTT. This rearrangement joins TRBV18 to TRBJ2-3, with 9 bases fitting TRBD1. The CDR3 spans 16 residues. CDR1 is KGHSH, CDR2 LQKENI, per germline. J lost 3 bases, V lost 3 bases, and 7 bases had no gene match.

This clone came up a few times. The chain recombines TRBV10-2 with TRBJ2-5; D is uncertain. CDR1 is WSHSY, CDR2 SAAADI, per germline. V lost 0 bases and J 2 bases, leaving 16 bases between the germline ends. This CDR3 is 17 amino acids long. CDR3 bases: TGCGCCAGCAGTGAGTCGAATCCCCAACTCCTACAAGAGACCCAGTACTTC. Its translation: CASSESNPQLLQETQYF.

This rearrangement joins TRBV6-5 to TRBJ2-1, with TRBD1 as a possible D gene (5 bases). The V gene lost 9 bases and the J gene lost 6 bases, with 18 bases spanning the gap. The CDR3 is 14 amino acids. CDR1 and CDR2 from the germline V gene are MNHEY and SVGAGI. The CDR3 DNA reads as TGTGCCAGTCAGAGAGATTATAGGGGCAATGAGCAGTTCTTC. This encodes CASQRDYRGNEQFF.

V gene TRBV5-1 combines with J gene TRBJ2-5; 10 bases line up with TRBD2. CDR3 length: 15 residues. Per germline, CDR1 SGHRS and CDR2 YFSETQ. Trimming removed 4 bases from V and 2 bases from J; junction bases left unmatched: 5. CDR3 in amino acids: CASSRQRGGQETQYF. In DNA form, the CDR3 reads TGCGCCAGCAGCAGGCAGCGGGGGGGACAAGAGACCCAGTACTTC.

The chain's CDR3 is CASRVTGPNYGYTF. CDR3 coding DNA: TGTGCCAGCAGAGTTACAGGTCCTAACTATGGCTACACCTTC. This chain links TRBV7-9 with TRBJ1-2; D may be TRBD1 (5 bases). V was trimmed by 6 bases and J by 0 bases, leaving 11 bases between them. The CDR3 runs 14 residues. Germline-derived CDR1 and CDR2 are SEHNR and FQNEAQ (reference sequence).

This chain joins TRBV6-5 and TRBJ1-5; 12 nucleotides agree with TRBD1. Germline-derived CDR1 and CDR2 are MNHEY and SVGAGI. Trimming at V came to 6 bases and at J to 6 bases, leaving 6 bases not matched to a gene. The CDR3 is made up of 15 amino acids. CDR3 DNA sequence: TGTGCCAGCAGACAGGGACAGGGGGCGATTCAGCCCCAGCATTTT. Protein sequence: CASRQGQGAIQPQHF.

The chain uses TRBV30 and TRBJ1-5; D is unresolved. Trimming took off 2 bases at V and 3 bases at J, with 8 bases between the two ends. This CDR3 is built from 13 residues. Germline CDR1 and CDR2: GTSNPN and SVGIG (reference sequence). Here the CDR3 reads CAWSSGFNQPQHF. The CDR3, as DNA: TGTGCCTGGAGTAGCGGTTTCAATCAGCCCCAGCATTTT.

This chain links TRBV5-1 with TRBJ2-2; D is undetermined. The CDR3 runs 13 residues. The germline V and J ends were trimmed by 2 bases and 3 bases, with 5 bases remaining between them. Germline CDR1 SGHRS, CDR2 YFSETQ. The CDR3 sequence is CASSFSYTGELFF. In DNA form, the CDR3 reads TGCGCCAGCAGCTTTTCATACACCGGGGAGCTGTTTTTT.

The chain recombines TRBV5-1 with TRBJ2-7, with TRBD1 matching 7 bases. Germline lookup yields CDR1 SGHRS and CDR2 YFSETQ. The CDR3 contains 13 residues. With V trimmed by 3 bases and J by 4 bases, 4 bases remained unmatched. CDR3 sequence: CASSSNRGYEQYF. CDR3 DNA: TGCGCCAGCAGCTCTAACAGGGGATACGAGCAGTACTTC. Variable domain in full (rest from reference TRBV5-1 and TRBJ2-7): KAGVTQTPRYLIKTRGQQVTLSCSPISGHRSVSWYQQTPGQGLQFLFEYFSETQRNKGNFPGRFSGRQFSNSRSEMNVSTLELGDSALYLCASSSNRGYEQYFGPGTRLTVT.

The chain links TRBV12-5 to TRBJ2-3; TRBD2 agrees at 13 bases. In germline, CDR1 is LGHNT, CDR2 FRNRAP. CDR3 size: 19 residues. V was clipped by 6 bases and J by 2 bases; unmatched bases: 14. CDR3 region: CASGEDRRGLAGVTDTQYF. The CDR3 region has the DNA TGTGCTAGTGGGGAGGATAGAAGAGGACTAGCGGGGGTCACAGATACGCAGTATTTT.

This CDR3 is CASSQEHGGYGYTF. In DNA, the CDR3 is TGTGCCAGCAGCCAAGAACACGGCGGCTATGGCTACACCTTC. This rearrangement joins TRBV3-1 (or the pseudogene TRBV3-2) to TRBJ1-2; D unclear. Trimming stripped 0 bases from V and 4 bases from J, with 9 bases between. This CDR3 region has 14 residues. Germline V gene data show CDR1 as LGHDT and CDR2 as YNNKEL (reference sequence).